The rows below give T cell receptor beta chains drawn from one sample of a study of Graves' ophthalmopathy and Graves' hyperthyroidism. TCRdb analysed the multiplex PCR reads with MiXCR anew, one entry per CDR3 protein. The data contain almost 750,000 distinct CDR3 sequences, 40% of them singletons. Sequencing input: peripheral blood. Every receptor here comes from an adult man with Graves' ophthalmopathy. Both conserved end residues are part of each CDR3. The D gene is left open where the match is weak. Rows give clone size only sometimes, using once, few, many, or a class for an expanded clone.

d_call,v_call,j_call,clone_size,cdr3_nt,cdr3_aa
TRBD1,TRBV19,TRBJ1-1,few,TGTGCCAGTAGCGTCCGGTGGACAGGGGCCACCCCCTACACTGAAGCTTTCTTT,CASSVRWTGATPYTEAFF
-,TRBV19,TRBJ1-6,-,TGTGCCAGTTGTTGGGATAATAATTCACCCCTCCACTTT,CASCWDNNSPLHF
-,TRBV12-3/TRBV12-4,TRBJ1-1,-,TGTGCCAGCAGTTTAGGAAGGGGGGGCGGCACTGAAGCTTTCTTT,CASSLGRGGGTEAFF
-,TRBV7-9,TRBJ1-4,many,TGTGCCAGCAGCTTATTCCCGGCGGAAAAACTGTTTTTT,CASSLFPAEKLFF
-,TRBV29-1,TRBJ2-3,few,TGCAGCACTGAACACAGAACTAGCACAGATACGCAGTATTTT,CSTEHRTSTDTQYF
-,TRBV7-6,TRBJ2-7,many,TGTGCCAGCAGCTACCGAGGAAGACCGGGGAGCGACGAGCAGTACTTC,CASSYRGRPGSDEQYF
-,TRBV14,TRBJ1-2,many,TGTGCCAGCAGCCAAGCAAGTAACTATGGCTACACCTTC,CASSQASNYGYTF
-,TRBV7-9,TRBJ1-1,-,TGTGCCAGCAGCCAACCTAACACTGAAGCTTTCTTT,CASSQPNTEAFF
-,TRBV5-4,TRBJ2-7,few,TGTGCCAGCAGCTCGGGCCAAGGGGGGTTCTACGAGCAGTACTTC,CASSSGQGGFYEQYF
TRBD2,TRBV7-2,TRBJ2-7,-,TGTGCCAGCAGCTTAGATAGTACCAGCGGGAGAGGGCGTATCTACGAGCAGTACTTC,CASSLDSTSGRGRIYEQYF
-,TRBV29-1,TRBJ2-5,-,TGCAGCACCTCCGGGACGGAAAACCAAGAGACCCAGTACTTC,CSTSGTENQETQYF
-,TRBV6-1,TRBJ2-7,few,TGTGCCAGCAGTTACCTTCTGGGCCCCTACGAGCAGTACTTC,CASSYLLGPYEQYF
-,TRBV11-2,TRBJ1-6,-,TGTGCCAGCAGCCAAGAATTAACGGTTTATAATTCACCCCTCCACTTT,CASSQELTVYNSPLHF
-,TRBV7-9,TRBJ1-1,few,TGTGCCAGCAGTTACCCTGCAGGGAACACTGAAGCTTTCTTT,CASSYPAGNTEAFF
TRBD1,TRBV15,TRBJ2-7,many,TGTGCCACCAGCAGAAGCCGACAGGGGGGCAGGGACGAGCAGTACTTC,CATSRSRQGGRDEQYF
TRBD1,TRBV9,TRBJ1-4,many,TGTGCCAGCAGCCAGGGGACAGGGGAAAAACTGTTTTTT,CASSQGTGEKLFF
TRBD2,TRBV9,TRBJ2-2,few,TGTGCCAGCAGCGTAGAAGGGAGGACTAGCGGGGACACGAACACCGGGGAGCTGTTTTTT,CASSVEGRTSGDTNTGELFF
TRBD1,TRBV20-1,TRBJ2-2,-,TGCAGTGCTAGCCCAGGGGGCCTAAACACCGGGGAGCTGTTTTTT,CSASPGGLNTGELFF
-,TRBV15,TRBJ2-7,many,TGTGCCACCACCAAGGACGGGAACGAGCAGTACTTC,CATTKDGNEQYF
-,TRBV7-3,TRBJ2-1,-,TGTGCCAGCAGCTTAGGAGCCGCCGGTGAGCAGTTCTTC,CASSLGAAGEQFF
TRBD1,TRBV25-1,TRBJ2-1,-,TGTGCCAGCAGTGAATTGGGGGGACAGGGCGGTAATGAGCAGTTCTTC,CASSELGGQGGNEQFF
TRBD2,TRBV6-1,TRBJ2-5,few,TGTGCCAGCAGTGACCTAGGACTAGCGGAAGAGACCCAGTACTTC,CASSDLGLAEETQYF
-,TRBV2,TRBJ2-2,-,TGTGCCAGCAGTGAATCTGGTTTCGCCGGGGAGCTGTTTTTT,CASSESGFAGELFF
-,TRBV4-3,TRBJ1-1,-,TGCGCCAGCAGCCAACCCGGCGCCAACGGGGCTGAAGCTTTCTTT,CASSQPGANGAEAFF
TRBD2,TRBV7-9,TRBJ2-2,-,TGTGCCAGCAGCATGCGGACTAGCGGGAGGCCCGGGGAGCTGTTTTTT,CASSMRTSGRPGELFF
-,TRBV2,TRBJ2-5,-,TGTGCCAGCAGTGAAGTACAACCGGCGACCCAGTACTTC,CASSEVQPATQYF
TRBD1,TRBV20-1,TRBJ1-6,few,TGCAGTGCTAGAGGCCCCCCCGGGACAGAAAATTCACCCCTCCACTTT,CSARGPPGTENSPLHF
TRBD2,TRBV7-2,TRBJ2-7,many,TGTGCCAGCAGCCCGGGGGGAGGAACCTACGAGCAGTACTTC,CASSPGGGTYEQYF
-,TRBV6-2/TRBV6-3,TRBJ1-3,-,TGTGCCAGCAGTGGGAACAGGGTCTCCGGAAACACCATATATTTT,CASSGNRVSGNTIYF
-,TRBV29-1,TRBJ1-1,-,TGCAGCAGTCCAAGCGGGGGGGGCACTGAAGCTTTCTTT,CSSPSGGGTEAFF
-,TRBV4-3,TRBJ2-5,-,TGCGCCGGCAGCTTAGATTCCTCGGACAGACTCCAAGAGACCCAGTACTTC,CAGSLDSSDRLQETQYF
-,TRBV13,TRBJ2-7,-,TGTGCCAGCAGCCCATCCGATCCCCAGTCCTACGAGCAGTACTTC,CASSPSDPQSYEQYF
TRBD1,TRBV29-1,TRBJ2-5,-,TGCAGCGTTGGCGGACAGGGGGTATGGGAGACCCAGTACTTC,CSVGGQGVWETQYF
-,TRBV29-1,TRBJ1-2,-,TGCAGCGTTAGTGGCGGGACATATCCCCACTACTATGGCTACACCTTC,CSVSGGTYPHYYGYTF
-,TRBV7-9,TRBJ1-3,-,TGTGCCAGCAGCGGTAGGACAAGCTCTGGAAACACCATATATTTT,CASSGRTSSGNTIYF
TRBD2,TRBV19,TRBJ2-2,-,TGTGCCAGTAGTGCTCGGACTAGCCCCGCCGGGGAGCTGTTTTTT,CASSARTSPAGELFF